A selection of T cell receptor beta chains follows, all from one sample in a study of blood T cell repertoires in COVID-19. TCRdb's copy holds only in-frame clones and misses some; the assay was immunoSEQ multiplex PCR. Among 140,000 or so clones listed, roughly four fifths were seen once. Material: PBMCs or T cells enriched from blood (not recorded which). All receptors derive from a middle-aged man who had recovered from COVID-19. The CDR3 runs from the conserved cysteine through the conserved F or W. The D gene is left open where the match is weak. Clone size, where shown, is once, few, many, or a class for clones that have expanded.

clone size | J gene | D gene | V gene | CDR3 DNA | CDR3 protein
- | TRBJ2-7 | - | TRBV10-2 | TGCGCCAGCAGTTTGGCAGCCTACGAGCAGTACTTC | CASSLAAYEQYF
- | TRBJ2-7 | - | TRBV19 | TGTGCCAGTAGTTTAAGCCCCCAGGGCTCCTACGAGCAGTACTTC | CASSLSPQGSYEQYF
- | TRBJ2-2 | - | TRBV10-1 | TGCGCCAGCAGGAACAGGGTGGACACCGGGGAGCTGTTTTTT | CASRNRVDTGELFF
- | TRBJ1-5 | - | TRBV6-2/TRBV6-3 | TGTGCCAGCAGTTACGATAGTCGTGGCAATCAGCCCCAGCATTTT | CASSYDSRGNQPQHF
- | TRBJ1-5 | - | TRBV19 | TGTGCCAGTAGTATTAGGGGGATTAGCAATCAGCCCCAGCATTTT | CASSIRGISNQPQHF
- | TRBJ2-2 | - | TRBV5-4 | TGTGCCAGCAGCTTGTCCCAGGGAATAGCCGGGGAGCTGTTTTTT | CASSLSQGIAGELFF
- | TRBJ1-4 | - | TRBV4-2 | TGTGCCAGCAGCCAAGAGCGGGGTGAAAAACTGTTTTTT | CASSQERGEKLFF
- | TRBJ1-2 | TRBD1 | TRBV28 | TGTGCCAGCAGTTGGGGACAGGGGGCAATCTATGGCTACACCTTC | CASSWGQGAIYGYTF
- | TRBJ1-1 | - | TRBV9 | TGTGCCAGCAGCGTGGGGCAGGGGCCGAACACTGAAGCTTTCTTT | CASSVGQGPNTEAFF
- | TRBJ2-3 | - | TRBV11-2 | TGTGCCAGCAGCCCCGGACTGGTTAGCACAGATACGCAGTATTTT | CASSPGLVSTDTQYF
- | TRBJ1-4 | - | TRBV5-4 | TGTGCCAGCAGCTTGGGTCCAGGGAATGAAAAACTGTTTTTT | CASSLGPGNEKLFF
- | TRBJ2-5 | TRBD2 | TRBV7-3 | TGTGCCAGCAGTATAGCGGGGGGGCGCGAGACCCAGTACTTC | CASSIAGGRETQYF
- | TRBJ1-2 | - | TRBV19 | TGTGCCAGTAGTACGGGAGACGGCTATGGCTACACCTTC | CASSTGDGYGYTF
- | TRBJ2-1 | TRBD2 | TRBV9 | TGTGCCAGCAGCCCGCCGGGGGGGTCCTACAATGAGCAGTTCTTC | CASSPPGGSYNEQFF
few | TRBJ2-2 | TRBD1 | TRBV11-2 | TGTGCCAGCAGCTTAGGACAGGGCGCCGGGGAGCTGTTTTTT | CASSLGQGAGELFF
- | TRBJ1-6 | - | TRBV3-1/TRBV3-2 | TGTGCCAGCAGCCAAGAACGCGTGTATAATTCACCCCTCCACTTT | CASSQERVYNSPLHF
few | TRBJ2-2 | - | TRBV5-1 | TGCGCCAGCAGCTTGGCTTACAGAAACACCGGGGAGCTGTTTTTT | CASSLAYRNTGELFF
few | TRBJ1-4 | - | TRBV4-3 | TGCGCCAGCAGCCGAGGGGAAAAACTGTTTTTT | CASSRGEKLFF
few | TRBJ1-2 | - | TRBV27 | TGTGCCAGCAGTTTAAGGCAGGGAATCGGCTACACCTTC | CASSLRQGIGYTF
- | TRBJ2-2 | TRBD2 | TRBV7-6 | TGTGCCAGCAGCTTAGGTAGCGGGGGGGCCGAGGAGCTGTTTTTT | CASSLGSGGAEELFF
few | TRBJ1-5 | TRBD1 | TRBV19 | TGTGCCAGTACCGCGACAGGGACACACAATCAGCCCCAGCATTTT | CASTATGTHNQPQHF
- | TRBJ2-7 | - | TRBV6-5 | TGTGCCAGCAGTAACCTCGGCGGTACCTACGAGCAGTACTTC | CASSNLGGTYEQYF
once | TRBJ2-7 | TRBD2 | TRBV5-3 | TGTGCCAGAAGCGGAGGCGGGGGGGCTGGGTACGAGCAGTACTTC | CARSGGGGAGYEQYF
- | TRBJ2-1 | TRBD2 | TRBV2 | TGTGCCAGCAGGCCGAGAGCGGGGGGGCGACCGTACAATGAGCAGTTCTTC | CASRPRAGGRPYNEQFF
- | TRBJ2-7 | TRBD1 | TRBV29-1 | TGCAGCGTTGAAGGGGGACAGGAGCTCTCCTACGAGCAGTACTTC | CSVEGGQELSYEQYF
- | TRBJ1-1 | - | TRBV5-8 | TGTGCCAGCAGCCCGCGAGGGCGGGAGAACACTGAAGCTTTCTTT | CASSPRGRENTEAFF
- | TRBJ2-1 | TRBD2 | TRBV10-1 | TGCGCCAGCAGTGAGGCGGGGGGGAATTACAATGAGCAGTTCTTC | CASSEAGGNYNEQFF
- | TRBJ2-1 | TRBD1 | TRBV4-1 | TGCGCCAGCAGCCGAGGGGGCTTTGGTGAGCAGTTCTTC | CASSRGGFGEQFF